These T cell receptor beta chains were read from a single sample in a study of T cells expressing NK-cell markers. Each CDR3 protein gets one entry in TCRdb, which reprocessed the 5' RACE reads and gives no DNA. The sample table includes around 380,000 distinct CDR3 sequences. Sample: blood T cells: a sorted CD56 or NKG2C T cell subset, CD4+ or CD8+ T cells, or bulk PBMC T cells (not recorded which). These receptors were taken from a woman aged 50 to 60 in good health. CDR3s include the opening cysteine and the closing phenylalanine or tryptophan. The order of the fields is V gene, J gene, CDR3 protein.

>TRBV15|TRBJ2-3
CATSRALQTDTQYF
>TRBV11-2|TRBJ2-7
CASSLSGRANEQYF
>TRBV29-1|TRBJ2-3
CSVEDGTSVRTDTQYF
>TRBV20-1|TRBJ2-1
CSAPGTSIDEQFF
>TRBV10-3|TRBJ1-6
CAISESIAGWSPLHF
>TRBV9|TRBJ2-7
CASSVGARTASYEQYF
>TRBV6-1|TRBJ2-3
CASTPSRDTQYF
>TRBV28|TRBJ2-1
CASSLLWEMTYEGSYNEQFF
>TRBV24-1|TRBJ2-2
CATSAESGLASTGELFF
>TRBV24-1|TRBJ2-2
CATSDFSATGELFF
>TRBV20-1|TRBJ1-6
CSARPRGGNSPLHF
>TRBV30|TRBJ2-3
CAWSFPGQETQYF
>TRBV5-1|TRBJ2-1
CASSLVRGGPRNIDEQFF
>TRBV20-1|TRBJ1-1
CSASLATGPTEAFF
>TRBV27|TRBJ2-1
CASSWERNNEQFF
>TRBV12-5|TRBJ2-3
CASGPDLLLAGDPDTQYF
>TRBV20-1|TRBJ1-1
CSAKTGPGAFF
>TRBV10-1|TRBJ2-1
CASSANLGGRASPWNEQFF
>TRBV3-1|TRBJ2-5
CASSQGLAGGLQETQYF
>TRBV20-1|TRBJ2-5
CSARDWGQGYQETQYF
>TRBV18|TRBJ2-6
CASSPEGLPSGANVLTF
>TRBV3-1|TRBJ2-3
CASSQEPSRTQYF
>TRBV12-3/TRBV12-4|TRBJ2-3
CASSLVGVNTQYF
>TRBV27|TRBJ2-1
CASSLGTGGMGNEQFF